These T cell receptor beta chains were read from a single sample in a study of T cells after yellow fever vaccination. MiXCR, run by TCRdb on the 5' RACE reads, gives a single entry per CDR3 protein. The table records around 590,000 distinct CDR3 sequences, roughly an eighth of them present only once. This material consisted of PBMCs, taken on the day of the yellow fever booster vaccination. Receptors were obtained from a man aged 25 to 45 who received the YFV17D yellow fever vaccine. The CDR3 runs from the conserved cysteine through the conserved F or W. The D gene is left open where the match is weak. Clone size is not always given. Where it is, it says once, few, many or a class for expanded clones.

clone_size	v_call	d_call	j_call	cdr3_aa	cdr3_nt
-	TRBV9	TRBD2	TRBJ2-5	CASSVTGTSKETQYF	TGTGCCAGCAGCGTAACCGGGACTAGCAAGGAGACCCAGTACTTC
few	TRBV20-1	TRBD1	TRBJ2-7	CSAETTGRTYEQYF	TGCAGTGCGGAGACGACAGGGAGAACCTACGAGCAGTACTTC
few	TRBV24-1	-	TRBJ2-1	CATSDPGREQFF	TGTGCCACCAGTGACCCGGGTCGCGAGCAGTTCTTC
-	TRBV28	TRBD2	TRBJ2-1	CASSLMGLAGENNEQFF	TGTGCCAGCAGTTTAATGGGACTAGCGGGAGAAAACAATGAGCAGTTCTTC
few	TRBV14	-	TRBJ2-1	CASSLLGYNEQFF	TGTGCCAGCAGCCTGTTAGGCTACAATGAGCAGTTCTTC
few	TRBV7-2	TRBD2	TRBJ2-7	CASSSLAGSGSFEQYF	TGTGCCAGCAGCTCCCTAGCGGGGAGTGGATCTTTCGAGCAGTACTTC
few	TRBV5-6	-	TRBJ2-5	CASSLRTVQETQYF	TGTGCCAGCAGCTTGAGGACGGTTCAAGAGACCCAGTACTTC
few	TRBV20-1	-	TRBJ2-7	CSAQTGGGGSYEQYF	TGCAGTGCTCAAACAGGGGGAGGGGGGTCCTACGAGCAGTACTTC
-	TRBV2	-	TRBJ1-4	CASRTSGETEANEKLFF	TGTGCCAGCAGGACGAGCGGTGAGACGGAGGCTAATGAAAAACTGTTTTTT
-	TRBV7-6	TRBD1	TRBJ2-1	CASSSGTGTNEQFF	TGTGCCAGCAGCTCCGGGACAGGGACCAATGAGCAGTTCTTC
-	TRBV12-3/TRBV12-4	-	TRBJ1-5	CASRLQGSAIQPQHF	TGTGCCAGCAGGCTCCAGGGATCAGCTATCCAGCCCCAGCATTTT
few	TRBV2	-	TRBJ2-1	CASSEQSDSSYNEQFF	TGTGCCAGCAGTGAACAGAGCGACAGCTCCTACAATGAGCAGTTCTTC
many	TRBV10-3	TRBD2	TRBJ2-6	CAVLGTSGSGANVLTF	TGTGCCGTCTTGGGGACTAGCGGTTCTGGGGCCAACGTCCTGACTTTC
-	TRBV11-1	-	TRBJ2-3	CASSSYGGRRADVDTQYF	TGTGCCAGCAGCTCATACGGGGGGCGCAGAGCGGACGTTGATACGCAGTATTTT
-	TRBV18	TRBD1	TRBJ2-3	CASSLRGKTGGRTDTQYF	TGTGCCAGCTCACTCCGGGGAAAAACAGGGGGCCGCACAGATACGCAGTATTTT
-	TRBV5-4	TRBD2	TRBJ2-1	CASSLRILAGAESYNEQFF	TGTGCCAGCAGTTTGCGCATCCTAGCGGGAGCAGAGTCCTACAATGAGCAGTTCTTC
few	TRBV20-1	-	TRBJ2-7	CSASGLGGPYEQYF	TGCAGTGCTAGTGGGTTGGGAGGTCCGTACGAGCAGTACTTC
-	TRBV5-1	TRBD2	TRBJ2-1	CASQASGLYNEQFF	TGCGCCAGCCAGGCTAGCGGACTATACAATGAGCAGTTCTTC